This is a list of T cell receptor beta chains from one sample in a study of T cell changes during pregnancy in multiple sclerosis. Sequencing used immunoSEQ multiplex PCR; TCRdb keeps in-frame clones, though not all of them. The sample shows about 73,000 clones, almost 90% of them seen only once. The sample was peripheral blood, taken after pregnancy. These receptors were taken from a female donor in good health, enrolled as a control in a pregnancy study. Each CDR3 is given with its conserved first and last residue. A D gene is named only where the DNA matches it firmly. Not every row has a clone size; where given, it reads once, few, many or a size class.

clone size: .
CDR3 length: 15
J gene: TRBJ2-7
D gene: .
V gene: TRBV18
CDR3 protein: CASSPRLQGKYEQYF
CDR3 DNA: TGTGCCAGCTCACCACGCTTGCAGGGAAAATACGAGCAGTACTTC

clone size: once
CDR3 length: 16
J gene: TRBJ2-2
D gene: .
V gene: TRBV7-2
CDR3 protein: CASSREFAGNTGELFF
CDR3 DNA: TGTGCCAGCAGCCGGGAGTTCGCAGGGAACACCGGGGAGCTGTTTTTT

clone size: .
CDR3 length: 14
J gene: TRBJ1-2
D gene: .
V gene: TRBV5-6
CDR3 protein: CASSLSGFGYGHTF
CDR3 DNA: TGTGCCAGCAGCTTGTCCGGGTTCGGCTATGGCCACACCTTC

clone size: .
CDR3 length: 16
J gene: TRBJ1-4
D gene: TRBD1
V gene: TRBV5-6
CDR3 protein: CASSFTTGVANEKLFF
CDR3 DNA: TGTGCCAGCAGCTTTACAACAGGGGTGGCTAATGAAAAACTGTTTTTT

clone size: .
CDR3 length: 14
J gene: TRBJ1-2
D gene: TRBD1
V gene: TRBV5-4
CDR3 protein: CASRKTGLIYGYTF
CDR3 DNA: TGTGCCAGCAGGAAGACAGGGTTAATCTATGGCTACACCTTC

clone size: .
CDR3 length: 14
J gene: TRBJ2-7
D gene: .
V gene: TRBV5-6
CDR3 protein: CASSPGWGEGEQYF
CDR3 DNA: TGTGCCAGCAGCCCCGGGTGGGGAGAGGGCGAGCAGTACTTC

clone size: .
CDR3 length: 14
J gene: TRBJ2-1
D gene: TRBD2
V gene: TRBV11-3
CDR3 protein: CASSSGTSVGEQFF
CDR3 DNA: TGTGCCAGCAGCTCCGGGACTAGTGTTGGTGAGCAGTTCTTC

clone size: .
CDR3 length: 16
J gene: TRBJ2-7
D gene: TRBD2
V gene: TRBV5-1
CDR3 protein: CASSLAPGGGAYEQYF
CDR3 DNA: TGCGCCAGCAGCTTGGCCCCGGGGGGGGGAGCCTACGAGCAGTACTTC

clone size: .
CDR3 length: 14
J gene: TRBJ1-1
D gene: .
V gene: TRBV6-5
CDR3 protein: CASSLTRTNTEAFF
CDR3 DNA: TGTGCCAGCAGTCTCACTCGGACTAACACTGAAGCTTTCTTT

clone size: .
CDR3 length: 15
J gene: TRBJ2-3
D gene: .
V gene: TRBV6-4
CDR3 protein: CASSELGPPTDTQYF
CDR3 DNA: TGTGCCAGCAGTGAACTAGGGCCCCCCACAGATACGCAGTATTTT

clone size: .
CDR3 length: 15
J gene: TRBJ1-5
D gene: .
V gene: TRBV7-9
CDR3 protein: CASSPTTGFNQPQHF
CDR3 DNA: TGTGCCAGCAGCCCAACCACGGGATTCAATCAGCCCCAGCATTTT

clone size: few
CDR3 length: 13
J gene: TRBJ1-1
D gene: .
V gene: TRBV4-3
CDR3 protein: CASSQTGNTEAFF
CDR3 DNA: TGCGCCAGCAGCCAGACAGGGAACACTGAAGCTTTCTTT

clone size: .
CDR3 length: 13
J gene: TRBJ2-1
D gene: .
V gene: TRBV4-3
CDR3 protein: CASSRQTASEQFF
CDR3 DNA: TGCGCCAGCAGCCGCCAGACAGCGAGTGAGCAGTTCTTC

clone size: .
CDR3 length: 11
J gene: TRBJ2-5
D gene: TRBD2
V gene: TRBV30
CDR3 protein: CAWGPGGAQYF
CDR3 DNA: TGTGCCTGGGGTCCGGGAGGGGCCCAGTACTTC

clone size: .
CDR3 length: 16
J gene: TRBJ2-7
D gene: TRBD2
V gene: TRBV27
CDR3 protein: CASSFRASGALYEQYF
CDR3 DNA: TGTGCCAGCAGTTTTCGGGCTAGCGGGGCTCTCTACGAGCAGTACTTC

clone size: .
CDR3 length: 12
J gene: TRBJ2-7
D gene: .
V gene: TRBV19
CDR3 protein: CASSSGAYEQYF
CDR3 DNA: TGTGCCAGTAGTTCAGGGGCCTACGAGCAGTACTTC

clone size: .
CDR3 length: 16
J gene: TRBJ2-3
D gene: .
V gene: TRBV7-2
CDR3 protein: CASSLGAGAPLDTQYF
CDR3 DNA: TGTGCCAGCAGCTTAGGGGCGGGGGCCCCCCTGGATACGCAGTATTTT

clone size: .
CDR3 length: 16
J gene: TRBJ2-2
D gene: TRBD1
V gene: TRBV11-2
CDR3 protein: CASRTPGRGRTGELFF
CDR3 DNA: TGTGCCAGCAGGACGCCGGGCAGGGGGCGTACCGGGGAGCTGTTTTTT

clone size: .
CDR3 length: 14
J gene: TRBJ1-1
D gene: .
V gene: TRBV6-5
CDR3 protein: CASTPTESNTEAFF
CDR3 DNA: TGTGCCAGCACCCCGACGGAGTCTAACACTGAAGCTTTCTTT

clone size: .
CDR3 length: 16
J gene: TRBJ1-5
D gene: .
V gene: TRBV21-1
CDR3 protein: CASSTTGILSNQPQHF
CDR3 DNA: TGTGCCAGCAGCACAACAGGAATCCTCAGCAATCAGCCCCAGCATTTT

clone size: few
CDR3 length: 14
J gene: TRBJ2-2
D gene: TRBD2
V gene: TRBV29-1
CDR3 protein: CSVVWREGTGELFF
CDR3 DNA: TGCAGCGTTGTTTGGCGGGAGGGGACCGGGGAGCTGTTTTTT

clone size: .
CDR3 length: 15
J gene: TRBJ1-2
D gene: .
V gene: TRBV9
CDR3 protein: CASSAELVQVDGYTF
CDR3 DNA: TGTGCCAGCAGCGCCGAGTTAGTTCAGGTAGATGGCTACACCTTC

clone size: .
CDR3 length: 15
J gene: TRBJ2-7
D gene: TRBD2
V gene: TRBV15
CDR3 protein: CATSKEGLVGYEQYF
CDR3 DNA: TGTGCCACCAGCAAGGAGGGACTAGTAGGCTACGAGCAGTACTTC

clone size: .
CDR3 length: 12
J gene: TRBJ2-2
D gene: .
V gene: TRBV29-1
CDR3 protein: CSVEQMTGELFF
CDR3 DNA: TGCAGCGTTGAGCAGATGACCGGGGAGCTGTTTTTT

clone size: .
CDR3 length: 16
J gene: TRBJ1-1
D gene: TRBD1
V gene: TRBV5-1
CDR3 protein: CASSPWPGTGGFEAFF
CDR3 DNA: TGCGCCAGCAGCCCGTGGCCCGGGACAGGGGGCTTCGAAGCTTTCTTT

clone size: .
CDR3 length: 14
J gene: TRBJ2-7
D gene: TRBD1
V gene: TRBV19
CDR3 protein: CASSGQGGNYEQYF
CDR3 DNA: TGTGCCAGTAGTGGACAGGGAGGAAATTACGAGCAGTACTTC

clone size: .
CDR3 length: 17
J gene: TRBJ2-5
D gene: TRBD2
V gene: TRBV5-1
CDR3 protein: CASSSPGSGGPGETQYF
CDR3 DNA: TGCGCCAGCAGCTCCCCCGGTAGCGGGGGGCCGGGGGAGACCCAGTACTTC

clone size: .
CDR3 length: 13
J gene: TRBJ1-1
D gene: .
V gene: TRBV7-7
CDR3 protein: CASSSNLNTEAFF
CDR3 DNA: TGTGCTAGCAGCTCTAACTTGAACACTGAAGCTTTCTTT

clone size: .
CDR3 length: 11
J gene: TRBJ2-7
D gene: .
V gene: TRBV20-1
CDR3 protein: CSAQVINEQYF
CDR3 DNA: TGCAGTGCCCAGGTAATTAACGAGCAGTACTTC

clone size: .
CDR3 length: 13
J gene: TRBJ1-1
D gene: TRBD1
V gene: TRBV5-1
CDR3 protein: CASSQGDGTEAFF
CDR3 DNA: TGCGCCAGCAGCCAGGGGGATGGGACTGAAGCTTTCTTT

clone size: once
CDR3 length: 14
J gene: TRBJ2-3
D gene: TRBD2
V gene: TRBV2
CDR3 protein: CASSESGGLDTQYF
CDR3 DNA: TGTGCCAGCAGTGAAAGCGGGGGACTAGATACGCAGTATTTT

clone size: once
CDR3 length: 18
J gene: TRBJ2-3
D gene: TRBD2
V gene: TRBV5-1
CDR3 protein: CASSPGLAGGPYTDTQYF
CDR3 DNA: TGCGCCAGCAGCCCGGGACTAGCGGGAGGGCCCTACACAGATACGCAGTATTTT

clone size: once
CDR3 length: 15
J gene: TRBJ1-1
D gene: .
V gene: TRBV15
CDR3 protein: CATSSTRLMNTEAFF
CDR3 DNA: TGTGCCACCAGCAGTACCAGGTTAATGAACACTGAAGCTTTCTTT

clone size: .
CDR3 length: 17
J gene: TRBJ2-1
D gene: TRBD2
V gene: TRBV4-1
CDR3 protein: CASSQGTSGSSYNEQFF
CDR3 DNA: TGCGCCAGCAGCCAAGGGACTAGCGGGAGCTCCTACAATGAGCAGTTCTTC

clone size: .
CDR3 length: 14
J gene: TRBJ1-5
D gene: TRBD1
V gene: TRBV19
CDR3 protein: CASSDAGTGQPQHF
CDR3 DNA: TGTGCCAGTAGCGACGCCGGGACAGGTCAGCCCCAGCATTTT

clone size: .
CDR3 length: 14
J gene: TRBJ1-1
D gene: .
V gene: TRBV15
CDR3 protein: CATSRDRSNTEAFF
CDR3 DNA: TGTGCCACCAGCAGAGATCGGTCGAACACTGAAGCTTTCTTT

clone size: .
CDR3 length: 16
J gene: TRBJ1-1
D gene: .
V gene: TRBV30
CDR3 protein: CAWSLRRGGGGTEAFF
CDR3 DNA: TGTGCCTGGAGTCTAAGACGGGGGGGTGGGGGCACTGAAGCTTTCTTT

clone size: .
CDR3 length: 13
J gene: TRBJ2-1
D gene: TRBD2
V gene: TRBV5-4
CDR3 protein: CASSLAGGQEQFF
CDR3 DNA: TGTGCCAGCAGCTTAGCGGGGGGGCAAGAGCAGTTCTTC

clone size: .
CDR3 length: 14
J gene: TRBJ1-5
D gene: TRBD1
V gene: TRBV6-5
CDR3 protein: CASRNGQATNDQHF
CDR3 DNA: TGTGCCAGCAGAAATGGACAGGCCACTAATGACCAGCATTTT

clone size: .
CDR3 length: 14
J gene: TRBJ2-4
D gene: TRBD1
V gene: TRBV27
CDR3 protein: CASSFSGQGPIQYF
CDR3 DNA: TGTGCCAGCAGTTTCTCAGGACAGGGCCCCATTCAGTACTTC

clone size: .
CDR3 length: 16
J gene: TRBJ2-1
D gene: .
V gene: TRBV19
CDR3 protein: CASSKNAASSYNEQFF
CDR3 DNA: TGTGCCAGTAGTAAGAACGCGGCGAGCTCCTACAATGAGCAGTTCTTC

clone size: .
CDR3 length: 13
J gene: TRBJ1-2
D gene: TRBD1
V gene: TRBV19
CDR3 protein: CASAGDRVYGYTF
CDR3 DNA: TGTGCCAGTGCCGGGGACAGGGTGTATGGCTACACCTTC

clone size: .
CDR3 length: 15
J gene: TRBJ1-2
D gene: .
V gene: TRBV7-9
CDR3 protein: CASSPRGGINYGYTF
CDR3 DNA: TGTGCCAGCAGCCCCCGGGGGGGAATTAACTATGGCTACACCTTC

clone size: .
CDR3 length: 14
J gene: TRBJ1-2
D gene: .
V gene: TRBV10-3
CDR3 protein: CAIRDTTANYGYTF
CDR3 DNA: TGTGCCATCAGGGACACGACAGCTAACTATGGCTACACCTTC

clone size: .
CDR3 length: 15
J gene: TRBJ2-7
D gene: .
V gene: TRBV9
CDR3 protein: CASSVDLDTTYEQYF
CDR3 DNA: TGTGCCAGCAGCGTAGATTTGGACACCACCTACGAGCAGTACTTC

clone size: .
CDR3 length: 16
J gene: TRBJ1-1
D gene: .
V gene: TRBV4-3
CDR3 protein: CASSQDSGLILSEAFF
CDR3 DNA: TGCGCCAGCAGCCAAGATTCGGGACTGATCCTGAGCGAAGCTTTCTTT

clone size: once
CDR3 length: 13
J gene: TRBJ1-2
D gene: TRBD1
V gene: TRBV6-6
CDR3 protein: CASGATGDYGYTF
CDR3 DNA: TGTGCCAGCGGAGCAACAGGGGATTATGGCTACACCTTC

clone size: .
CDR3 length: 12
J gene: TRBJ1-2
D gene: .
V gene: TRBV6-1
CDR3 protein: CASSQAAYGYTF
CDR3 DNA: TGTGCCAGCAGTCAAGCCGCGTATGGCTACACCTTC

clone size: .
CDR3 length: 15
J gene: TRBJ2-1
D gene: TRBD1
V gene: TRBV6-1
CDR3 protein: CASSGTGTAYNEQFF
CDR3 DNA: TGTGCCAGCAGTGGGACAGGCACGGCCTACAATGAGCAGTTCTTC

clone size: .
CDR3 length: 14
J gene: TRBJ2-3
D gene: .
V gene: TRBV6-4
CDR3 protein: CARRQAAGTDTQYF
CDR3 DNA: TGTGCCAGAAGACAGGCGGCTGGCACAGATACGCAGTATTTT

clone size: .
CDR3 length: 14
J gene: TRBJ2-1
D gene: TRBD2
V gene: TRBV5-8
CDR3 protein: CASSLSGGPGEQFF
CDR3 DNA: TGTGCCAGCAGCTTGTCGGGAGGGCCGGGTGAGCAGTTCTTC

clone size: .
CDR3 length: 16
J gene: TRBJ2-7
D gene: .
V gene: TRBV6-5
CDR3 protein: CASSYSTTGWVYEQYF
CDR3 DNA: TGTGCCAGCAGTTACTCGACTACGGGATGGGTCTACGAGCAGTACTTC